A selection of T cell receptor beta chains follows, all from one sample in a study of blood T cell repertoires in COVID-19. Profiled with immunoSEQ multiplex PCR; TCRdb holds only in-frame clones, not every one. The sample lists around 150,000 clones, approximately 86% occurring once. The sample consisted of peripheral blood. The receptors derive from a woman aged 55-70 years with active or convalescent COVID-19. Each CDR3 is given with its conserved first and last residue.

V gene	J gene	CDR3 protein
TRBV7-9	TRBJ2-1	CASSPRTSPYNEQFF
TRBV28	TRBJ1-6	CASSRDRGKSPLHF
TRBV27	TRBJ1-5	CASSFRQGRNQPQHF
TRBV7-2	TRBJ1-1	CASSLDSGRYTEAFF
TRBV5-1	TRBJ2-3	CASSLAPGQGITDTQYF
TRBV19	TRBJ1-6	CASLEGKTLHF
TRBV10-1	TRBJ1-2	CASSENRNYGYTF
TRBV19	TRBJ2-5	CATSSGGETQYF
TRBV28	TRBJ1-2	CASSSIGDGYTF
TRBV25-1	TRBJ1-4	CASSEGQRIGEKLFF
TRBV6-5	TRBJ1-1	CASSYYLGDTEAFF
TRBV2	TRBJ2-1	CASRGLAGYNEQFF
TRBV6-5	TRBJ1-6	CASMPREASPLHF
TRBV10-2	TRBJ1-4	CASSESTGGRAEKLFF
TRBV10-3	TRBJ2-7	CAISQGQGDYEQYF
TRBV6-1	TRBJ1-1	CASSLRGTEAFF
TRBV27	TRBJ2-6	CASAWTGASGANVLTF
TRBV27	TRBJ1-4	CASSSQGPASANEKLFF
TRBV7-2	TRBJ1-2	CASSLDLDRGTPGGYTF
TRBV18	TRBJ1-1	CASSPGGGETEAFF
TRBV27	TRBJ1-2	CASSLSWGLDYGYTF
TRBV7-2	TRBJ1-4	CASSLNRASTNEKLFF
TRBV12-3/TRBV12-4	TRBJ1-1	CANAGFTNTEAFF
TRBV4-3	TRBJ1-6	CASSRTLGQGARDSPLHF
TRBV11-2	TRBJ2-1	CASSFQGALSEQFF
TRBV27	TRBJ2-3	CASSLSSGGYTSTDTQYF
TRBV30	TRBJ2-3	CAWSVLRGTDTQYF
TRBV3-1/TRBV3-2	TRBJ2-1	CASSSGTSLYNEQFF
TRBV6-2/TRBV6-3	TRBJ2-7	CASSYWRGAYEQYF
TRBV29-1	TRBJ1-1	CSVEIQDAGEAFF
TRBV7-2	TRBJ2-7	CASSFSGQGSYEQYF
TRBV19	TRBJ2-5	CASTPGRQETQYF
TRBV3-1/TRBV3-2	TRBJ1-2	CASSYTGDGYTF
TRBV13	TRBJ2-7	CASSPILAGGPYEQYF
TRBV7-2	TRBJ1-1	CASSLEGGRTNTEAFF
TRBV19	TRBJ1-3	CASSIGQEF
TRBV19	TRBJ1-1	CASSAGAGNTEAFF
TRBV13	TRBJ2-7	CASSLGALSYEQYF
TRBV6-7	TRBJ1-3	CASRDNRGGSGNTIYF
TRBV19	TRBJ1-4	CASSRDRVYEKLFF